Below, one TCR beta chain is given with its context. The sample's time point: patch test 2, 6 weeks after DPC sensitization. Specified treatment: therapeutic diphenylcyclopropenone sensitization with weekly scalp DPC. Investigators collected blood before applying each patch test. The record originates from a study of human T cells and chemical hapten exposure. Looking at the study overall: The patch tests put 0.01% DPC on the skin of the upper back and were read 6 days later.

TCRdb processed the RACE reads anew with MiXCR; each CDR3 protein has one entry. The sample holds roughly 140,000 distinct CDR3 sequences, over 9.5% seen once. The origin of this receptor is a woman between 50 and 59 years old with alopecia areata. Some clones in this sample may be carry-over from other donors' samples. The sequencing here drew on whole blood, taken in connection with sensitization to the hapten diphenylcyclopropenone (DPC).

The CDR3 sequence: CSVDFVEGGGYTF. The CDR3 DNA sequence: TGCAGCGTTGATTTCGTTGAGGGGGGCGGCTACACCTTC. The chain has TRBV29-1 and TRBJ1-2; D possibly corresponds to TRBD1 (6 bases). The V gene lost 3 bases and the J gene lost 8 bases, with 16 bases spanning the gap. The CDR3 has 13 residues. Germline CDR1 and CDR2: SQVTM and ANQGSEA.